Listed below are T cell receptor beta chains from one sample, sequenced in a study of CD8 T cells in ankylosing spondylitis. TCRdb re-analysed the 5' RACE reads in MiXCR, keeping a single row per CDR3 protein. The sample has fewer than 200,000 distinct CDR3 sequences, about 20% seen once; the top ten hold 4.3%. Sequencing used blood, either unsorted or a sorted T cell fraction (not recorded which). These receptors all stem from a male donor aged 5-29 years with ankylosing spondylitis or in good health (not recorded which). CDR3s include the opening cysteine and the closing phenylalanine or tryptophan. The order of the fields is V gene, clone size, J gene, D gene, CDR3 DNA, CDR3 protein. D genes are given only for firm matches. Clone size is shown for a subset of rows, as once, few, many or a class of expanded clone.

V gene: TRBV12-3/TRBV12-4; clone size: many; J gene: TRBJ2-6; D gene: NA; CDR3 DNA: TGTGCCAGCAGTGAGACTGGACTGGGGGCCAACGTCCTGACTTTC; CDR3 protein: CASSETGLGANVLTF
V gene: TRBV29-1; clone size: few; J gene: TRBJ1-1; D gene: NA; CDR3 DNA: TGCAGCGTGTCCCTACAGGGGAACACTGAAGCTTTCTTT; CDR3 protein: CSVSLQGNTEAFF
V gene: TRBV4-2; clone size: NA; J gene: TRBJ1-5; D gene: NA; CDR3 DNA: TGTGCCAGCAGCCAAGAGGGGGCGGGGCGCCAGCCCCAGCATTTT; CDR3 protein: CASSQEGAGRQPQHF
V gene: TRBV7-9; clone size: many; J gene: TRBJ1-1; D gene: TRBD1; CDR3 DNA: TGTGCCAGCAGTCCAGACAGGGATGCTGAAGCTTTCTTT; CDR3 protein: CASSPDRDAEAFF
V gene: TRBV27; clone size: many; J gene: TRBJ1-1; D gene: NA; CDR3 DNA: TGTGCCAGCAGTCCGACAGTCATGAACACTGAAGCTTTCTTT; CDR3 protein: CASSPTVMNTEAFF
V gene: TRBV20-1; clone size: many; J gene: TRBJ2-1; D gene: TRBD2; CDR3 DNA: TGCAGTGCAAGGTGGCTAGCGGGAAACAATGAGCAGTTCTTC; CDR3 protein: CSARWLAGNNEQFF
V gene: TRBV3-1; clone size: many; J gene: TRBJ2-4; D gene: TRBD1; CDR3 DNA: TGTGCCAGCAGCAATACAGGGGGAAGCGGGAACATTCAGTACTTC; CDR3 protein: CASSNTGGSGNIQYF
V gene: TRBV25-1; clone size: NA; J gene: TRBJ2-1; D gene: NA; CDR3 DNA: TGTGCCAGCAGGGACACCAATGAGCAGTTCTTC; CDR3 protein: CASRDTNEQFF
V gene: TRBV5-1; clone size: few; J gene: TRBJ2-5; D gene: TRBD2; CDR3 DNA: TGCGCCAGCAGCTTGGGGCTAGCGGGAGGGCCGATCCAAGAGACCCAGTACTTC; CDR3 protein: CASSLGLAGGPIQETQYF
V gene: TRBV12-3/TRBV12-4; clone size: NA; J gene: TRBJ1-3; D gene: TRBD1; CDR3 DNA: TGTGCCAGCAGTAGCACCCTAGGGGGCTCGGGGGGAAACACCATATATTTT; CDR3 protein: CASSSTLGGSGGNTIYF
V gene: TRBV5-1; clone size: many; J gene: TRBJ2-1; D gene: NA; CDR3 DNA: TGCGCCAGCAGCAGAATTCGGACTCAACTCTTCGATGAGCAGTTCTTC; CDR3 protein: CASSRIRTQLFDEQFF
V gene: TRBV5-1; clone size: many; J gene: TRBJ1-2; D gene: TRBD1; CDR3 DNA: TGCGCCAGCAGCTTGTGGGGACAGGGCCAAGACGGCGGTGGCTACACCTTC; CDR3 protein: CASSLWGQGQDGGGYTF